Given below is one T cell receptor (beta chain) in context. Antigen unknown. V dropped 4 bases and J dropped 1 base, with 14 bases sitting between them. The CDR3 consists of 15 residues. Germline V gives CDR1 SGHRS, CDR2 YFSETQ. This sample was taken from a study of OX40 agonist ivuxolimab in advanced cancers. Background on the study: Dosing consisted of intravenous ivuxolimab at 0.01 to 10 mg/kg every 2 weeks. People who had prior anti-PD-1, anti-PD-L1 or anti-CTLA-4 therapy could take part, and roughly 44% had some.

Libraries were prepared by immunoSEQ multiplex PCR; TCRdb keeps only in-frame clonotypes and omits some of them. The repertoire holds 50,000 to 65,000 clones, with around nine tenths as singletons. Study-wide points: Part of the nonresponder group also had normalized T-cell clonal expansion that was low. At doses 0.1 to 3.0 mg/kg, CD4+ and CD8+ clones expanded.

This receptor was identified in an adult with an advanced solid tumor such as melanoma, head and neck, liver or kidney cancer. The rearrangement joins TRBV5-1 to TRBJ1-1, with D perhaps matching TRBD1 (5 bases). The sample was CD4+ or CD8+ T cells sorted from blood, taken in a trial of the OX40 agonist ivuxolimab. For the CDR3, the DNA is TGCGCCAGCAGCAACAGTGGAGGGGCGAACACTGAAGCTTTCTTT. This encodes CASSNSGGANTEAFF.